Sequencing of this T cell receptor beta chain was carried out in a study of blood T cell repertoires in COVID-19. CDR3 length: 15 residues. Trimming took 0 bases from V and 8 from J, leaving 14 bases between them. CDR1 LNHDA and CDR2 SQIVND come from the germline V gene (reference sequence). Seattle participants joined during active infection and were tracked over time. Clones were read by immunoSEQ multiplex PCR, and TCRdb kept only the in-frame ones, dropping some. The profile covers about 200,000 clones, with roughly 77% appearing a single time and around 6% taken by the ten largest. The chain employs TRBV19 and TRBJ2-1, with D possibly matching TRBD2 (5 bases). The sample comprised peripheral blood. This clonotype was obtained from a woman aged 40 to 55 with COVID-19, enrolled during active disease. This chain's CDR3 is CASSIEASGGHEQFF. The CDR3 DNA sequence: TGTGCCAGTAGTATAGAGGCCTCAGGAGGTCATGAGCAGTTCTTC.